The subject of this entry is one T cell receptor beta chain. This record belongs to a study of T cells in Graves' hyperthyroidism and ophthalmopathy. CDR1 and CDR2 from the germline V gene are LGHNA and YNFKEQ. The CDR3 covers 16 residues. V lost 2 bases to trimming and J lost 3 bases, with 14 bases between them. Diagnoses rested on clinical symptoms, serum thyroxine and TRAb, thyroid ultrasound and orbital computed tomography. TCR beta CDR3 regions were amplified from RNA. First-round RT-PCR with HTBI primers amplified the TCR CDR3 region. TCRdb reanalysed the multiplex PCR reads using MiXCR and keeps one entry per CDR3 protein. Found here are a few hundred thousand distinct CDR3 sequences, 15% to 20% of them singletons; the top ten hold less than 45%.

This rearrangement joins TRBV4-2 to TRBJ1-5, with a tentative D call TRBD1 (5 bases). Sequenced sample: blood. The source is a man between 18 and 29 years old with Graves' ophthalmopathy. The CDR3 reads CASSQRGGTNNQPQHF. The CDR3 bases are TGTGCCAGCAGCCAACGGGGGGGGACTAACAATCAGCCCCAGCATTTT.